This T cell receptor (beta chain) was captured in a study of shared clonotypes between healthy human individuals. The study, taken as a whole, reports: Donors were few, which limited the genetic and exposure-history diversity represented.

Positively selected for CCR7, the CD45RO-negative cells used as naive CD8 cells excluded terminally differentiated effector memory CD45RA+ cells. There were no recent acute infections or vaccinations among the donors, who were healthy HIV-negative adults. In regard to this clone: Its matching antigen is unknown.

Germline V CDR1 and CDR2: MNHEY, SMNVEV (reference sequence). Trimming shortened V by 7 bases and J by 9 bases, and 13 bases separated the two germline ends. CDR3 length: 12 residues. Replicate PCRs run on sorted subsets employed approximately 0.2 ug DNA, around 27,000 T cell genomes. Profiled with immunoSEQ multiplex PCR; TCRdb holds only in-frame clones, not every one. The sample yields hundreds of thousands of clones, approximately 96% seen once. The genes are TRBV27 and TRBJ2-1, with D uncertain. Sequenced input: naive CD8+ T cells sorted from blood. The clonotype was recovered from a woman in her twenties or thirties in good health. This CDR3 reads CASNLPESEQFF. The CDR3 DNA follows: TGTGCCAGCAACCTACCCGAGAGTGAGCAGTTCTTC.